These 8 T cell receptor beta chains came from one sample sequenced in a study of persistence of HIV-infected CD4 T cells. Their target antigens are unknown. The immunoSEQ assay was version 4, run in survey mode. The data were produced by immunoSEQ multiplex PCR, yet TCRdb's version contains in-frame clones alone and is incomplete. This sample has 7,500 to 9,500 clones, with around 82% found just once. An overlapping HIV-1 Gag peptide pool stimulated these cells at roughly 0.97 ug/peptide/mL. CD4+ T cells upregulating both CD40 ligand and CD69 were sorted as responding cells. Sequenced material: CD4+ T cells sorted from PBMCs after approximately 19-hour stimulation, taken from a patient who received antiretroviral therapy. The receptors shown here come from an adult woman with HIV who was CMV-seropositive.

The chain joins TRBV19 to TRBJ1-2; D gene unclear. This CDR3 comprises 11 residues. Trimming took 6 bases from V and 4 from J, leaving 6 bases between them. The germline gives CDR1 LNHDA, CDR2 SQIVND (reference sequence). CDR3 loop: CASREGYGYTF. As DNA, the CDR3 is TGTGCCAGTAGGGAGGGCTATGGCTACACCTTC.

The rearrangement uses TRBV9 and TRBJ2-3; D is perhaps TRBD2 (6 bases). CDR1 is SGDLS and CDR2 is YYNGEE in the germline V gene. The CDR3 consists of 18 residues. The V and J ends lost 0 bases and 2 bases respectively, with 19 bases between them. CDR3 nucleotides: TGTGCCAGCAGCGTAGCCCCGACCCGGGGGACTCTCACAGATACGCAGTATTTT. Protein product: CASSVAPTRGTLTDTQYF.

The chain joins TRBV7-9 to TRBJ1-5; unclear D gene. V was clipped by 5 bases and J by 7 bases, with 6 bases between them. The germline V gene encodes CDR1 SEHNR and CDR2 FQNEAQ (reference sequence). There are 11 residues in the CDR3. In DNA form, the CDR3 reads TGTGCCAGCAGCCCCCCCCAGCCCCAGCATTTT. Amino acids: CASSPPQPQHF.

The chain combines TRBV27 with TRBJ2-1; 11 bases map to TRBD2. From germline, CDR1 is MNHEY and CDR2 SMNVEV (reference sequence). With V trimmed by 2 bases and J by 6 bases, 3 bases remained unmatched. The CDR3 has 15 amino acids. In nucleotides, the CDR3 is TGTGCCAGCAGTTTAACTAGCGGGGGTTTCAATGAGCAGTTCTTC. It translates to CASSLTSGGFNEQFF.

The rearrangement uses TRBV2 and TRBJ2-5, with D perhaps matching TRBD1 (5 bases). Trimming stripped 5 bases from V and 4 bases from J, with 11 bases between. The CDR3 runs to 13 residues. Germline lookup yields CDR1 SNHLY and CDR2 FYNNEI. DNA for the CDR3: TGTGCCAGCAGTCCGGACACGCGAGAGACCCAGTACTTC. Translating gives CASSPDTRETQYF.

This chain uses TRBV6-5 with TRBJ1-1, with a weak D call TRBD1 (5 bases). The V gene lost 7 bases and the J gene lost 5 bases, with 14 bases spanning the gap. The CDR3 sequence is 13 residues long. In germline, CDR1 is MNHEY, CDR2 SVGAGI. CDR3 coding DNA: TGTGCCAGCATGGTGGCAGGGAGGACTGAAGCTTTCTTT. Its protein is CASMVAGRTEAFF.

The V gene is TRBV9, the J gene TRBJ2-6, with unresolved D. Germline CDR1 SGDLS, CDR2 YYNGEE. V lost 1 base and J lost 0, with 11 bases in between. This CDR3 spans 17 amino acids. The CDR3 bases are TGTGCCAGCAGCGTAAAGACCTCCGGCTCTGGGGCCAACGTCCTGACTTTC. Translating it yields CASSVKTSGSGANVLTF.

In this sample, this clone turned up a few times. The chain combines TRBV29-1 with TRBJ1-3, with D possibly matching TRBD1 (5 bases). The length of the CDR3 is 13 residues. Germline values: CDR1 SQVTM, CDR2 ANQGSEA. The V and J ends lost 7 bases and 3 bases respectively, with 13 bases between them. The CDR3 loop reads CSASRGLGNTIYF. Written as DNA, the CDR3 is TGCAGCGCCTCTAGGGGCCTTGGAAACACCATATATTTT.